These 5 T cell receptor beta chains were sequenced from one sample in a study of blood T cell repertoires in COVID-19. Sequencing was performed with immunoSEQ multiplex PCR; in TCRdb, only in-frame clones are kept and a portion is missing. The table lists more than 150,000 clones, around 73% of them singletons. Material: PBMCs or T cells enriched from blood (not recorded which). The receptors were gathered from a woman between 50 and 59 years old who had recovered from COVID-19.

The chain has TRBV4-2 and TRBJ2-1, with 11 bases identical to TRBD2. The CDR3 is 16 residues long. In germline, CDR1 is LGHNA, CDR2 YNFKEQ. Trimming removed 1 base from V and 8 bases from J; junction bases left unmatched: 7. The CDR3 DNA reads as TGTGCCAGCAGCCAAGTCACTAGCGGGAGTATGTATGAGCAGTTCTTC. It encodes CASSQVTSGSMYEQFF.

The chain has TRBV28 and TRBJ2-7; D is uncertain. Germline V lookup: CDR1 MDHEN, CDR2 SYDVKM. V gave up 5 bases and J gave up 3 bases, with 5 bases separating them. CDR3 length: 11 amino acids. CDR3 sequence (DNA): TGTGCCAGCAGTCAAAACTACGAGCAGTACTTC. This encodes CASSQNYEQYF. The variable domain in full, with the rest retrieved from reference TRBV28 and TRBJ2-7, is DVKVTQSSRYLVKRTGEKVFLECVQDMDHENMFWYRQDPGLGLRLIYFSYDVKMKEKGDIPEGYSVSREKKERFSLILESASTNQTSMYLCASSQNYEQYFGPGTRLTVT.

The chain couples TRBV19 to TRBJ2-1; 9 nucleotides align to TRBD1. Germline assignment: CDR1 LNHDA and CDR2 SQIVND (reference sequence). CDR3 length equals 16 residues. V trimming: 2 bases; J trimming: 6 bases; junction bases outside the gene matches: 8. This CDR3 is CASSISLGTGSNEQFF. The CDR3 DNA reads TGTGCCAGTAGTATAAGCCTCGGGACAGGGTCCAATGAGCAGTTCTTC. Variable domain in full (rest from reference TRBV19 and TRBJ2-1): DGGITQSPKYLFRKEGQNVTLSCEQNLNHDAMYWYRQDPGQGLRLIYYSQIVNDFQKGDIAEGYSVSREKKESFPLTVTSAQKNPTAFYLCASSISLGTGSNEQFFGPGTRLTVL.

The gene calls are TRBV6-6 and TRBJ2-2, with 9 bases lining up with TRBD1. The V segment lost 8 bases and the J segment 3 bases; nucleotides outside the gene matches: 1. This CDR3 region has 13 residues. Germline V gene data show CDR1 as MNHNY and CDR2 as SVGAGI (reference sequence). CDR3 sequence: CASRTGDTGELFF. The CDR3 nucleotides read TGTGCCAGCCGGACAGGGGACACCGGGGAGCTGTTTTTT.

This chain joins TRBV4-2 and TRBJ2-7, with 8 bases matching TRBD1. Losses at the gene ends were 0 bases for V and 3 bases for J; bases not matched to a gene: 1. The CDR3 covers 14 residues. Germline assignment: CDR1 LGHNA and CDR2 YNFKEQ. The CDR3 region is CASSQEDRDYEQYF. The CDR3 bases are TGTGCCAGCAGCCAAGAGGACAGGGACTACGAGCAGTACTTC.